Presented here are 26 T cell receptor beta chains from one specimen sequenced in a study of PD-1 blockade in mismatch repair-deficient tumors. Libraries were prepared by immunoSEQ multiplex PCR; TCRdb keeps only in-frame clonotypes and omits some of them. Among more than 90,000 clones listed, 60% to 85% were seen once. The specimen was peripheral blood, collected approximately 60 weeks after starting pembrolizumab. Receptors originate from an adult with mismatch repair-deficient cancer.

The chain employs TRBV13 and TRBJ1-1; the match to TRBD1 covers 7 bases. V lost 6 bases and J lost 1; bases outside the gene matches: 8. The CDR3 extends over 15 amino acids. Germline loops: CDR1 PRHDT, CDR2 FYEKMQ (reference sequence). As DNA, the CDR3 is TGTGCCAGCAGTTACTATACAGGGGCGAACACTGAAGCTTTCTTT. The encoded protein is CASSYYTGANTEAFF.

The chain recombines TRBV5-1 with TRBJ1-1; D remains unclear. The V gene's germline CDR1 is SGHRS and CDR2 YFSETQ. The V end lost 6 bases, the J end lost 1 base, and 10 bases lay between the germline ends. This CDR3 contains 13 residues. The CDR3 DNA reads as TGCGCCAGCATGGTGAGACAGAACACTGAAGCTTTCTTT. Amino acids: CASMVRQNTEAFF.

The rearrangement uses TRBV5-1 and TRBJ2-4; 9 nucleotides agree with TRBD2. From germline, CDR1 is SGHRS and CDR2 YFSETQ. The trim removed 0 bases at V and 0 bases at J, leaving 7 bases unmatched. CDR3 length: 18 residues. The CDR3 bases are TGCGCCAGCAGCTTGGGTCTAGCGGGATCAATAGCCAAAAACATTCAGTACTTC. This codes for CASSLGLAGSIAKNIQYF.

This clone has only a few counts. The CDR3 DNA is TGTGCCAGTAGAATTGGTGCGGCAAACACTGAAGCTTTCTTT. Amino acids: CASRIGAANTEAFF. V usage is TRBV19 and J usage is TRBJ1-1; D is unclear. The CDR3 is 14 residues long. Trimming left V 6 bases short and J 2 bases short, with 13 bases between. CDR1 is LNHDA and CDR2 is SQIVND in the germline V gene (reference sequence).

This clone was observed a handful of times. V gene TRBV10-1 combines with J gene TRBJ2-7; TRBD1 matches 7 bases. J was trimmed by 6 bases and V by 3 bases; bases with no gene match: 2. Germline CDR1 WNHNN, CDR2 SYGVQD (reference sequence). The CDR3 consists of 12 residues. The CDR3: CASSETGVEQYF. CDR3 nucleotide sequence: TGCGCCAGCAGTGAAACAGGGGTCGAGCAGTACTTC.

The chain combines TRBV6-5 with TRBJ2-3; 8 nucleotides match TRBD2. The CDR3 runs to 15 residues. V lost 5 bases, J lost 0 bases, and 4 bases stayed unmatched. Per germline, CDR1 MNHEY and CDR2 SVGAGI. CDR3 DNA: TGTGCCAGCAGTCCATCTAGCGGGAGCACAGATACGCAGTATTTT. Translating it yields CASSPSSGSTDTQYF.

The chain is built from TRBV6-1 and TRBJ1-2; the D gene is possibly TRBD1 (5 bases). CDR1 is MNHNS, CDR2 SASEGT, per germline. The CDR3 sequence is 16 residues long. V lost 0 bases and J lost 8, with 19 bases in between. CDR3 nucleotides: TGTGCCAGCAGTGAAGCATGGGGCGCGGTTCAAGAAGGCTACACCTTC. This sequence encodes CASSEAWGAVQEGYTF.

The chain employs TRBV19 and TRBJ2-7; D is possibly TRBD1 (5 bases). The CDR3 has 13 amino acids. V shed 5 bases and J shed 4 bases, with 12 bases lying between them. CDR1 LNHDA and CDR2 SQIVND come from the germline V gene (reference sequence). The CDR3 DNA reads TGTGCCAGTAGTCCCTCTCCAGGGTACGAGCAGTACTTC. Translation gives CASSPSPGYEQYF.

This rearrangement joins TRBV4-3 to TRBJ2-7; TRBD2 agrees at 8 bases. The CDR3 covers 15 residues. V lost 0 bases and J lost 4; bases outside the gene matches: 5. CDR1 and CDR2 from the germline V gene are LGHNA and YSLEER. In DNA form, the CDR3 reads TGCGCCAGCAGCCAAGAAGAGCGGGAGTTATACGAGCAGTACTTC. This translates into CASSQEERELYEQYF.

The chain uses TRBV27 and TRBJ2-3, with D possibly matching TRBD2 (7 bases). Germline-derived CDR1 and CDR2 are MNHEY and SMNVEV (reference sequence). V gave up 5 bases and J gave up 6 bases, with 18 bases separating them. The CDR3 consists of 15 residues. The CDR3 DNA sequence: TGTGCCAGCAGTGCCGGGAGGACAGAATGGGATACGCAGTATTTT. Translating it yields CASSAGRTEWDTQYF.

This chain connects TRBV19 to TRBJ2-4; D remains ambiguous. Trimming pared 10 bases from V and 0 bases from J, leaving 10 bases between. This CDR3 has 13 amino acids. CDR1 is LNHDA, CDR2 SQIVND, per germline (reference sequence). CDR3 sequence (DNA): TGTGCCACCAAGCCCCTAGCCAAAAACATTCAGTACTTC. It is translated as CATKPLAKNIQYF.

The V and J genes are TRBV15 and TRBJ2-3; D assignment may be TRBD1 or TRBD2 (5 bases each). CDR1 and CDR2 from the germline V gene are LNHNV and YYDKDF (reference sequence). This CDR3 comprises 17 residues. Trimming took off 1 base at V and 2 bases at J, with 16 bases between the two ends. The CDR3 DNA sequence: TGTGCCACCAGCAGAGGGTACGAGGGACGGAACACAGATACGCAGTATTTT. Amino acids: CATSRGYEGRNTDTQYF.

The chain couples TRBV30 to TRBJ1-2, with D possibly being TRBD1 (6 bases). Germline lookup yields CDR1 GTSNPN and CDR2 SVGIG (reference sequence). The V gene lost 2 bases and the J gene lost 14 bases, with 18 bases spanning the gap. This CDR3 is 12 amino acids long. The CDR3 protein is CAWSKARQVHTF. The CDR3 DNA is TGTGCCTGGAGTAAGGCGAGACAGGTGCATACCTTC.

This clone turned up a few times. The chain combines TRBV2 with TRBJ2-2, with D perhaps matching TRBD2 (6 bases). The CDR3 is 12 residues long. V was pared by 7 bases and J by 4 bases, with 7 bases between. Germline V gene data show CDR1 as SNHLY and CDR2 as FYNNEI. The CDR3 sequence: CASNGGTGELFF. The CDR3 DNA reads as TGTGCCAGCAACGGGGGCACCGGGGAGCTGTTTTTT.

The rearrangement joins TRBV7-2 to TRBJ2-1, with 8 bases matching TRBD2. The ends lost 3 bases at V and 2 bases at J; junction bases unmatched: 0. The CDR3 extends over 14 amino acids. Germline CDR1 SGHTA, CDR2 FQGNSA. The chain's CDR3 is CASSLTSAYNEQFF. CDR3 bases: TGTGCCAGCAGCTTGACTAGCGCCTACAATGAGCAGTTCTTC.

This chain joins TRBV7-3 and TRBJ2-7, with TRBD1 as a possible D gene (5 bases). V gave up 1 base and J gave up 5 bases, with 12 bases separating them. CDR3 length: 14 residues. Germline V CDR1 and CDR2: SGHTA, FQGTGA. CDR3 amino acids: CASSLRAGLDEQYF. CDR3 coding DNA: TGTGCCAGCAGCTTAAGGGCAGGGCTTGACGAGCAGTACTTC.

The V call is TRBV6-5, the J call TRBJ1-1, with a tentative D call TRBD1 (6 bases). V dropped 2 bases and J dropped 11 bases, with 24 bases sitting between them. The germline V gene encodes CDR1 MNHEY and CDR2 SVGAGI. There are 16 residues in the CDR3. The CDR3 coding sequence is TGTGCCAGCAGTTACACGTTAGTGAGACAGGACGATAGGGCTTTCTTT. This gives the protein CASSYTLVRQDDRAFF.

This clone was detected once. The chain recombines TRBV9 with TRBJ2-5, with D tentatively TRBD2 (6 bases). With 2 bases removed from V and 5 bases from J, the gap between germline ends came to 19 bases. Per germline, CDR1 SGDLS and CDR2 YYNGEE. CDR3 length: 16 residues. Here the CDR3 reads CASSVGGAHSSETQYF. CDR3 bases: TGTGCCAGCAGCGTCGGAGGGGCTCATTCGAGCGAGACCCAGTACTTC.

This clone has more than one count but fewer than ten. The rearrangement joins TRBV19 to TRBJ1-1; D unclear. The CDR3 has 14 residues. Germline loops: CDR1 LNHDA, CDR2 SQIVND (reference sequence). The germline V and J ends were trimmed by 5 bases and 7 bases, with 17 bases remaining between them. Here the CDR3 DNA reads TGTGCCAGTAGTTCCCGCCAGGCAACCTTTGAAGCTTTCTTT. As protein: CASSSRQATFEAFF.

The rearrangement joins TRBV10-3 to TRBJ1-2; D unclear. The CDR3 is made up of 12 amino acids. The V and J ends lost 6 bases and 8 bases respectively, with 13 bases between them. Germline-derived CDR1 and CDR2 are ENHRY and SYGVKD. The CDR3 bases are TGTGCCATCAGCGAATTTCTATCCGGCTACACCTTC. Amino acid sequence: CAISEFLSGYTF.

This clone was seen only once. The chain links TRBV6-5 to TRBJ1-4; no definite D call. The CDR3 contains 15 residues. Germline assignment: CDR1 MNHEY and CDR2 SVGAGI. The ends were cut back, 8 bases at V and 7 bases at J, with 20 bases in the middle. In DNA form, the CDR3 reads TGTGCCAGCGCCACAATCGGGGATGGGAGTGAAAAACTGTTTTTT. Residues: CASATIGDGSEKLFF.

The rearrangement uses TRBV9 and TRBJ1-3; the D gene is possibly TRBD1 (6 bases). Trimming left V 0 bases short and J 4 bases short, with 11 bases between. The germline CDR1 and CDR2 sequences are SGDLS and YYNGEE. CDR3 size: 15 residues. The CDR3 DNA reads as TGTGCCAGCAGCGTAGAAGGAGGGACAGGAAACACCATATATTTT. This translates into CASSVEGGTGNTIYF.

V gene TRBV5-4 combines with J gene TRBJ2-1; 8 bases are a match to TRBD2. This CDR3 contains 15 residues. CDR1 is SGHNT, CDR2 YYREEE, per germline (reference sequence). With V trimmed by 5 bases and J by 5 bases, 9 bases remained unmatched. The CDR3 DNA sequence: TGTGCCAGCAGTTTCGGCACTAGCGGTAACAATGAGCAGTTCTTC. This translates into CASSFGTSGNNEQFF.

CDR3 protein: CASSTTGQGANQPQHF. The CDR3 nucleotides are TGTGCCAGCAGTACAACGGGACAGGGGGCCAATCAGCCCCAGCATTTT. The chain combines TRBV27 with TRBJ1-5; 12 bases are a match to TRBD1. The CDR3 has 16 residues. V lost 5 bases to trimming and J lost 3 bases; unmatched junction nucleotides: 5. Germline CDR1 is MNHEY and CDR2 is SMNVEV (reference sequence).

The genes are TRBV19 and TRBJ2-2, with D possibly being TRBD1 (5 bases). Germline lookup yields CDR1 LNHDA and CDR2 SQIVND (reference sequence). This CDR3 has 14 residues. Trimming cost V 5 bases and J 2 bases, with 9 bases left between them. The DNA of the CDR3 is TGTGCCAGTAGTTCACAGGCAAACACCGGGGAGCTGTTTTTT. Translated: CASSSQANTGELFF.

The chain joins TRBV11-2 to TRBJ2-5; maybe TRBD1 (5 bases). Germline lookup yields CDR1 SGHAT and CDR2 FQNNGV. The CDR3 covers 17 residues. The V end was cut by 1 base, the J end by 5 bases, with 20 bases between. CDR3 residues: CASSLAGRLGGAETQYF. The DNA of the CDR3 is TGTGCCAGCAGCTTAGCGGGCAGATTGGGTGGGGCGGAGACCCAGTACTTC.